The source of this T cell receptor beta chain is a study of cytomegalovirus exposure and HLA in healthy donors (dated by TCRdb to about 2017). At the level of the whole study: The roughly 650 repertoires of the first cohort and the roughly 120 validation repertoires were produced on the same platform, according to a later analysis. To predict cytomegalovirus infection status, the study brought together high-throughput TCR immunosequencing, statistical association of individual TCRs with disease status, and machine learning. A separate validation cohort of roughly 130 different subjects was used in addition to the 666-subject first cohort. The study was designed to test whether signatures of past pathogen exposure could be identified by cataloging public T cell receptors.

Library preparation used the immunoSEQ multiplex PCR assay. In the source study's methods: To diagnose cytomegalovirus status from the catalog of TCR beta chain sequences, a statistical classification framework was built. TCRdb limited this immuneACCESS table to in-frame rearrangements with V and J called. A share of clones is missing; checked studies link under half to unresolved V genes, and the rest is unexplained. For V, J and clone size, that table is used; D and trimming come from the DNA. This sample holds around 120,000 clones; roughly 86% were observed only once. Roughly 5% of the sample lies in the top ten. Of note for this clone: Its antigen has not been determined. No much larger clonotype is one base removed from it; base qualities were not supplied.

Summary of the overall study and its limitations: In both the original and validation cohorts, the classifier was reported to diagnose cytomegalovirus status with high specificity and sensitivity. In the study, 150 to 200 TCR beta chains were listed as associated with cytomegalovirus. According to the authors, the approach could potentially be generalized to other disease states and immunological phenotypes. Of the cluster scores, approximately 94% were above 0 in a later analysis, which found that TCRs clustered in the first cohort also tended to co-occur in the 120 or so validation repertoires. The validation cohort had no HLA typing available for a later analysis, so co-occurrence within that cohort was assessed over all 120 or so repertoires. Across donors, most TCR sequences were observed very rarely, whereas some public TCRs were present in many individuals. In vitro tests confirmed that three of the cytomegalovirus-associated TCR beta chains recognize cytomegalovirus antigens.

Donors formed part of the validation cohort, which comprised about 130 subjects and was distinct from the first cohort of 666 subjects. The CDR3 spans 15 residues, from the cysteine through the phenylalanine. Kept here is only the CDR3 DNA, which spans 45 bases and is read in frame from base 1. At the junction V is shortened by 4 bases and J by 4 bases, with 17 bases in between. CDR1 and CDR2 (SQVTM, ANQGSEA) derive from the germline V gene. The TCR comes from a man aged 18 to 29 in good health and CMV-seronegative. Sample: PBMCs. The chain links TRBV29-1 with TRBJ2-1; no D gene can be assigned with confidence. The DNA is as follows: TGCAGCGTTGTTGGTGCGCCCCCAATTTACAATGAGCAGTTCTTC. This gives the protein CSVVGAPPIYNEQFF.